This T cell receptor (beta chain) was captured in a study of CD8 T cells in Susac syndrome. Study overall: Treatment at blood withdrawal was none, corticosteroids, or intravenous immunoglobulin alone in Susac syndrome patients.

CD8+ and CD4+ T cells circulating in blood were sequenced for TCR beta. Isolation of CD8+ and CD4+ T cells was performed negatively, whereas enrichment of TEMRA cells was done by FACS. V was clipped by 2 bases and J by 6 bases, with 11 bases between them. This CDR3 has 13 residues. CDR1 DFQATT and CDR2 SNEGSKA come from the germline V gene (reference sequence). RNA was extracted with the RNeasy kit, and a quantity of roughly 0.45 to 1 ug was reverse transcribed using random hexamers. TCR beta CDR3 was amplified by immunoSEQ multiplex PCR. This amplification extended across 54 Vbeta and 13 Jbeta segments. Each CDR3 protein gets one entry after TCRdb re-called the immunoSEQ multiplex PCR reads with MiXCR. The repertoire holds 55,000 to 80,000 distinct CDR3 sequences, 90% to 95% seen once, with around 0.15% in the top ten.

This TCR came from a human donor with Susac syndrome. The V and J genes are TRBV20-1 and TRBJ1-5, with D unresolved. The sequencing sample was made of CD4+ T cells from PBMCs. The CDR3 DNA reads as TGCAGTGCTAGACCGAATTCGGGTCAGCCCCAGCATTTT. Translated: CSARPNSGQPQHF.